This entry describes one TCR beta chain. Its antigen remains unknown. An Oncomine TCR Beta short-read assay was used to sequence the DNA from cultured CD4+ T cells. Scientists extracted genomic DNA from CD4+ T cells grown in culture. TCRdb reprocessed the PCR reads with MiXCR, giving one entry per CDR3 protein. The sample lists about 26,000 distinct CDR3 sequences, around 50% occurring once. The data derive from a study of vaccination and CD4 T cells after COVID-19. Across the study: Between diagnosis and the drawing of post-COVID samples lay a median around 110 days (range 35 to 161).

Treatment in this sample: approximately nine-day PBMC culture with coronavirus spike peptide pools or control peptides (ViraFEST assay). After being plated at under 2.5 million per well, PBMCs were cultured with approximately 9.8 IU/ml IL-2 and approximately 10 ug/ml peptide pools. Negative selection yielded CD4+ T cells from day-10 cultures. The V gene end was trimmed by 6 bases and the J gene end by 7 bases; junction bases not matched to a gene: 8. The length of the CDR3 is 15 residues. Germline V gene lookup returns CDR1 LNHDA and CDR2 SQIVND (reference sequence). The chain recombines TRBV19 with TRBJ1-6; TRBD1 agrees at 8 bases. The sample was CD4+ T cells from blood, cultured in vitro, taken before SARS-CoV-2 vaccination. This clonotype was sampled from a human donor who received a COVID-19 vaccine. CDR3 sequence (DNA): TGTGCCAGTAGCCCTAGGACAGGGATGAATTCACCCCTCCACTTT. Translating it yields CASSPRTGMNSPLHF.